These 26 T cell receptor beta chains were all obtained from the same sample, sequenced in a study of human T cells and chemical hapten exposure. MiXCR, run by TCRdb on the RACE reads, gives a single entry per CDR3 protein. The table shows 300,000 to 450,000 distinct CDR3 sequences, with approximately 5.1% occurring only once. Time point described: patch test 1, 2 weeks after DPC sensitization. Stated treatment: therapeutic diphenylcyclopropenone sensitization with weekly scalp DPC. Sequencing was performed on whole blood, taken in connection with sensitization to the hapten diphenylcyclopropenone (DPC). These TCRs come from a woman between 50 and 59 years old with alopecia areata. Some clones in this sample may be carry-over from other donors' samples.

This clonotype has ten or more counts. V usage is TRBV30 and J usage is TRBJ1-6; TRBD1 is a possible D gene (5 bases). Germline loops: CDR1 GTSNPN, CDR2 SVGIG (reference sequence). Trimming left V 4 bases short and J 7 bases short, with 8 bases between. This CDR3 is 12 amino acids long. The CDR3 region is CAWTEGNSPLHF. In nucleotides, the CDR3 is TGTGCCTGGACCGAGGGGAATTCACCCCTCCACTTT.

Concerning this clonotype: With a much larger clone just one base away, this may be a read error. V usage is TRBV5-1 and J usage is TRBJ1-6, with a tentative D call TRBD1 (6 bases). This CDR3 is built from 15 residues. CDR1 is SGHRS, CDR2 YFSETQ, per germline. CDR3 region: CASSSDSSYNPPLHF. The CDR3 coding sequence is TGCGCCAGCAGCTCGGACAGCTCCTATAATCCACCCCTCCACTTT.

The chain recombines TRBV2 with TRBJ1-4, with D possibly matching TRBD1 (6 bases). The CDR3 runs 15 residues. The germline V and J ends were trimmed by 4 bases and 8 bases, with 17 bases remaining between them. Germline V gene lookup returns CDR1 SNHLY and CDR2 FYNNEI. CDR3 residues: CASSAYGTQNEKLFF. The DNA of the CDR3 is TGTGCCAGCAGTGCTTACGGGACACAAAACGAAAAACTGTTTTTT. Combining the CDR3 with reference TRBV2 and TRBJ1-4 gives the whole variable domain EPEVTQTPSHQVTQMGQEVILRCVPISNHLYFYWYRQILGQKVEFLVSFYNNEISEKSEIFDDQFSVERPDGSNFTLKIRSTKLEDSAMYFCASSAYGTQNEKLFFGSGTQLSVL.

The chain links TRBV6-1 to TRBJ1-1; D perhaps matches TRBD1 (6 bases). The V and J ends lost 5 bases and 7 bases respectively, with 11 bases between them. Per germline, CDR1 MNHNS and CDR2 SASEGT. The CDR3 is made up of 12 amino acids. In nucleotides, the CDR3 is TGTGCCAGCAGTCTCCGGGACATTGAAGCTTTCTTT. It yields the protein CASSLRDIEAFF.

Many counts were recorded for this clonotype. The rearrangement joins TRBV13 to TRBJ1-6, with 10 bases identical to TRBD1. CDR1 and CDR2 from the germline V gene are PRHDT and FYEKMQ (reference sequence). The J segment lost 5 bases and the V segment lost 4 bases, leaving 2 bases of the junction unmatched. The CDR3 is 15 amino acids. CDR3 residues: CASSSGTGDNSPLHF. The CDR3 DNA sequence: TGTGCCAGCAGCTCAGGGACAGGGGATAATTCACCCCTCCACTTT. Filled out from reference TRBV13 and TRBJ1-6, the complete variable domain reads AAGVIQSPRHLIKEKRETATLKCYPIPRHDTVYWYQQGPGQDPQFLISFYEKMQSDKGSIPDRFSAQQFSDYHSELNMSSLELGDSALYFCASSSGTGDNSPLHFGNGTRLTVT.

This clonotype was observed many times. CDR3 region: CASSLSGGRTDTQYF. CDR3 nucleotide sequence: TGTGCCAGCAGCCTCTCGGGGGGACGCACAGATACGCAGTATTTT. This sequence joins TRBV7-9 and TRBJ2-3; the match to TRBD2 covers 7 bases. V was clipped by 5 bases and J by 1 base; unmatched bases: 6. The CDR3 loop spans 15 amino acids. Germline assignment: CDR1 SEHNR and CDR2 FQNEAQ (reference sequence).

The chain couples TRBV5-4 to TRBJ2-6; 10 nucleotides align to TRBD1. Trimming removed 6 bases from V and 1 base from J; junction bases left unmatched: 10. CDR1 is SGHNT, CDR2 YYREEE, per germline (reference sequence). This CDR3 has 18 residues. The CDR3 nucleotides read TGTGCCAGCAAAACAGGGGGACAGGGGTTTTCTGGGGCCAACGTCCTGACTTTC. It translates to CASKTGGQGFSGANVLTF.

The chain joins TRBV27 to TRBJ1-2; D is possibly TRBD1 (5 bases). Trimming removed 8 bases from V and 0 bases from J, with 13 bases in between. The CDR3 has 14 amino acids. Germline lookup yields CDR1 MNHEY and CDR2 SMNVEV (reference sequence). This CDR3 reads CASSPRGPNYGYTF. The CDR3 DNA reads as TGTGCCAGCTCTCCACGGGGCCCTAACTATGGCTACACCTTC.

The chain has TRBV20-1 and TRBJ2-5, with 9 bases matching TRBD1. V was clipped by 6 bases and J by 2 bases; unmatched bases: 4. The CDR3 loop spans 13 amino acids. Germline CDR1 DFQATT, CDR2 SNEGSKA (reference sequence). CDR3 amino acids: CSALDRGQETQYF. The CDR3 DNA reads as TGCAGTGCCTTGGACAGGGGACAAGAGACCCAGTACTTC.

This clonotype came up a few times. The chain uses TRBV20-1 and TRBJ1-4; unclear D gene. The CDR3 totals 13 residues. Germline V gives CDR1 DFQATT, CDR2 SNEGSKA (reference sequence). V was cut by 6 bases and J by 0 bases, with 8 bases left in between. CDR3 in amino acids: CSAEVATNEKLFF. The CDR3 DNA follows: TGCAGTGCCGAAGTTGCAACTAATGAAAAACTGTTTTTT.

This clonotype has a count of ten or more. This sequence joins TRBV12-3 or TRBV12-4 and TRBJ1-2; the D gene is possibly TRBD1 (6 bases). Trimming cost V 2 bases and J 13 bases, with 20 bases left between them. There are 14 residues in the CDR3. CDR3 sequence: CASSLNREQGFVTF. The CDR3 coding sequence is TGTGCCAGCAGTTTAAACCGGGAACAGGGTTTCGTCACCTTC.

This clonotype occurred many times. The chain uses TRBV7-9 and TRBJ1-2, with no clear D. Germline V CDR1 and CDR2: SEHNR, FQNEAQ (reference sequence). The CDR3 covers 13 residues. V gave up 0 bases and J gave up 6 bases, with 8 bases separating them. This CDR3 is CASSLAGKDGYTF. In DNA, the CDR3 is TGTGCCAGCAGCTTAGCGGGGAAGGATGGCTACACCTTC.

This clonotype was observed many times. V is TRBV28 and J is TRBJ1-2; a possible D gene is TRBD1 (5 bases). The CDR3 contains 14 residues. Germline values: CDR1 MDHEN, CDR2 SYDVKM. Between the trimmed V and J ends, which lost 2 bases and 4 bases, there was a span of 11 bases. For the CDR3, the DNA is TGTGCCAGCAGTTTACGCAGGGAGCCCTATGGCTACACCTTC. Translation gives CASSLRREPYGYTF.

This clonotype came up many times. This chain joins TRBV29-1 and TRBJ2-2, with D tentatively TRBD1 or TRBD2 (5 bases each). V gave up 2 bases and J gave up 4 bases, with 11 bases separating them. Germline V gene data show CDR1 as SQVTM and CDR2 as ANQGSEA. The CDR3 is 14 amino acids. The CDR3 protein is CSVEQGVGTGELFF. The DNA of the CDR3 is TGCAGCGTTGAACAGGGAGTTGGCACCGGGGAGCTGTTTTTT.

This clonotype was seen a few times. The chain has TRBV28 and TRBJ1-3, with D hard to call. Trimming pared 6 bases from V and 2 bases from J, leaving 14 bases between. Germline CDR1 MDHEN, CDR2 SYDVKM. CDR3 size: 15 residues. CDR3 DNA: TGTGCCAGCAGACGAGGAGGATTAGCTGGAAACACCATATATTTT. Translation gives CASRRGGLAGNTIYF. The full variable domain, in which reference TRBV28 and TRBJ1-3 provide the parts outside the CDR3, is DVKVTQSSRYLVKRTGEKVFLECVQDMDHENMFWYRQDPGLGLRLIYFSYDVKMKEKGDIPEGYSVSREKKERFSLILESASTNQTSMYLCASRRGGLAGNTIYFGEGSWLTVV.

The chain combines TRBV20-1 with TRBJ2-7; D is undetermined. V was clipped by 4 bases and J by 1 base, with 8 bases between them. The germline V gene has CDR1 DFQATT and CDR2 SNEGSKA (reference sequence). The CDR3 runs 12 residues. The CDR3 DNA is TGCAGTGCTAAGCGTTCGTCCTACGAGCAGTACTTC. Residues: CSAKRSSYEQYF.

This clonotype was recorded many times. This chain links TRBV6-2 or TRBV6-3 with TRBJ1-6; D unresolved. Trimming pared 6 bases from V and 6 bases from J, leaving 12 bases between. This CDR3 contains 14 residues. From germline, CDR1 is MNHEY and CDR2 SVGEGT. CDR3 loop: CASRTGPPNSPLHF. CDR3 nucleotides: TGTGCCAGCAGGACCGGGCCTCCTAATTCACCCCTCCACTTT.

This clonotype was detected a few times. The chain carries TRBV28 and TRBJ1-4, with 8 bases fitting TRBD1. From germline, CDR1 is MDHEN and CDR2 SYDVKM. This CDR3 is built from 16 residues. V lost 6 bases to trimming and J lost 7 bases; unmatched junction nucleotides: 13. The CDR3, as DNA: TGTGCCAGCAGGTCAGGGGGCGGAGGACAGGGTGAAAAACTGTTTTTT. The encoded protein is CASRSGGGGQGEKLFF.

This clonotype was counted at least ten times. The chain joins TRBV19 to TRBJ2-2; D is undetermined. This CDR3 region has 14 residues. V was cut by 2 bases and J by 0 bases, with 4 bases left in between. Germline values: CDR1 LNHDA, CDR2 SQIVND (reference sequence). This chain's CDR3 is CASSILANTGELFF. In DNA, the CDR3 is TGTGCCAGTAGTATACTGGCGAACACCGGGGAGCTGTTTTTT.

The CDR3 DNA reads as TGTGCCAGCACCTTTGGGACAGGGTATAATGAGCAGTTCTTC. It encodes CASTFGTGYNEQFF. This chain links TRBV6-1 with TRBJ2-1; 9 bases align to TRBD1. The CDR3 consists of 14 residues. V dropped 7 bases and J dropped 7; count of bases not matched to a gene: 8. Germline V lookup: CDR1 MNHNS, CDR2 SASEGT.

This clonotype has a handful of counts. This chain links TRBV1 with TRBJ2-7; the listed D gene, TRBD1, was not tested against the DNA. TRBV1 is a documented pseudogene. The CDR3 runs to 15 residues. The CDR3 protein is CTSSQLYRGPYEQYF. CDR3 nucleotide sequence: TGCACCAGCAGCCAATTATACAGGGGACCCTACGAGCAGTACTTC.

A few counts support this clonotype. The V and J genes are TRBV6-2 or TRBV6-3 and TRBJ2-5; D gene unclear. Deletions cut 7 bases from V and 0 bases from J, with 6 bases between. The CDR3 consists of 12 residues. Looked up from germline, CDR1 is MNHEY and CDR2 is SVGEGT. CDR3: CASIGYQETQYF. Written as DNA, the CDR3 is TGTGCCAGCATCGGTTACCAAGAGACCCAGTACTTC.

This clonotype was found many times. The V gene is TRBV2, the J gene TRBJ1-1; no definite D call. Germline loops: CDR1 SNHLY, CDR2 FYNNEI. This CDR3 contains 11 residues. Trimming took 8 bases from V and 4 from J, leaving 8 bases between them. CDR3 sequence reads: CASWLSTEAFF. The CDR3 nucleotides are TGTGCCAGCTGGTTGAGCACTGAAGCTTTCTTT.

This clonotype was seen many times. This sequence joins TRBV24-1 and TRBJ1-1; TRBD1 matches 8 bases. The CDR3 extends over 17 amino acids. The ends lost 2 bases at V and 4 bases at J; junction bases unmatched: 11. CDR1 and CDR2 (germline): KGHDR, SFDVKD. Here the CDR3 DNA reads TGTGCCACCAGTGATTCTTGGTCAACAGGGGGTAGCACTGAAGCTTTCTTT. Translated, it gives CATSDSWSTGGSTEAFF.

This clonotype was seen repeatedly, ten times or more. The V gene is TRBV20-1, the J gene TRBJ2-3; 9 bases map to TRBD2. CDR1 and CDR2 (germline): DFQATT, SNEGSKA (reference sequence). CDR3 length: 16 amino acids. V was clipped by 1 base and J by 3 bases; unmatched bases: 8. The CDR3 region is CSARVPSGGITDTQYF. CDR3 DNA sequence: TGCAGTGCTAGAGTCCCGAGCGGGGGGATAACAGATACGCAGTATTTT.

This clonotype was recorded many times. The CDR3 sequence: CASGRRPMNTEAFF. The CDR3 nucleotides are TGTGCCAGCGGGCGAAGACCTATGAACACTGAAGCTTTCTTT. The chain has TRBV5-5 and TRBJ1-1; D is uncertain. CDR1 and CDR2 from the germline V gene are SGHKS and YYEKEE (reference sequence). Trimming shortened V by 7 bases and J by 0 bases, and 13 bases separated the two germline ends. The CDR3 covers 14 residues. Filled out from reference TRBV5-5 and TRBJ1-1, the complete variable domain reads DAGVTQSPTHLIKTRGQQVTLRCSPISGHKSVSWYQQVLGQGPQFIFQYYEKEERGRGNFPDRFSARQFPNYSSELNVNALLLGDSALYLCASGRRPMNTEAFFGQGTRLTVV.